The 18 T cell receptor beta chains in this list originate from one sample, sequenced in a study of T cells in Graves' hyperthyroidism and ophthalmopathy. From RNA transcripts, TCR beta CDR3 regions were amplified. With the HTBI primer set, the TCR CDR3 went through a first round of RT-PCR. TCRdb recomputed calls from the multiplex PCR reads with MiXCR, one row per CDR3 protein. The profile shows some 24,000 distinct CDR3 sequences, 45% to 50% of them singletons. Specimen: blood. The origin of the receptors is a woman aged 40 to 55 with Graves' hyperthyroidism that later progressed to Graves' ophthalmopathy.

By sample fraction, this clonotype is medium-sized. The chain is built from TRBV5-1 and TRBJ2-3; no clear D. With 7 bases removed from V and 3 bases from J, the gap between germline ends came to 18 bases. This CDR3 has 15 residues. CDR1 and CDR2 (germline): SGHRS, YFSETQ. The DNA for the CDR3 is TGCGCCAGCCGGACGGACGTGTCCGAGACAGATACGCAGTATTTT. Encoded protein: CASRTDVSETDTQYF.

The CDR3 protein is CASSLTGVGETQYF. The CDR3, as DNA: TGTGCCAGCAGCTTAACGGGAGTGGGTGAGACCCAGTACTTC. This chain uses TRBV7-6 with TRBJ2-5; D may be TRBD2 (6 bases). Germline CDR1 reads SGHVS; CDR2 reads FNYEAQ. Trimming stripped 2 bases from V and 5 bases from J, with 12 bases between. The CDR3 totals 14 residues.

Comments on this clonotype: A read error is possible here, since a much larger clone lies one base away. The CDR3 DNA sequence: TGTGCCAGCAGTTTATCCAGATATAGCAATCAGCCCCGGCATTTT. Protein product: CASSLSRYSNQPRHF. The chain joins TRBV27 to TRBJ1-5; D remains unclear. Germline loops: CDR1 MNHEY, CDR2 SMNVEV (reference sequence). The CDR3 totals 15 residues.

This clonotype is classed as medium-sized. V and J are TRBV7-8 and TRBJ2-1, with 8 bases matching TRBD2. Germline V gives CDR1 SGHVS, CDR2 FQNEAQ. This CDR3 is 15 amino acids long. V gave up 0 bases and J gave up 7 bases; unmatched junction bases: 5. CDR3 protein: CASSLAGTRKNEQFF. The CDR3 coding sequence is TGTGCCAGCAGCTTAGCCGGGACTAGAAAAAATGAGCAGTTCTTC.

This clonotype was recorded only once. The CDR3 loop reads CSARTRDLVYEQFF. The CDR3 DNA reads TGCAGTGCTAGAACCCGGGACCTTGTGTATGAGCAGTTCTTC. V is TRBV20-1 and J is TRBJ2-1; D assignment may be TRBD1 or TRBD2 (5 bases each). This CDR3 is 14 amino acids long. CDR1 is DFQATT, CDR2 SNEGSKA, per germline (reference sequence). V lost 2 bases and J 8 bases, leaving 16 bases between the germline ends.

Concerning this clonotype itself: This sequence may be a read error, since a much larger clone differs from it by one base. V usage is TRBV27 and J usage is TRBJ2-2; D gene ambiguous. The CDR3 spans 14 residues. The V gene lost 11 bases and the J gene lost 7 bases, with 20 bases spanning the gap. Germline CDR1 is MNHEY and CDR2 is SMNVEV (reference sequence). Written as DNA, the CDR3 is TGTGCCGGCGCCTCGGACCCGAGGTACGGGGAGCTGTTTTTT. Its protein is CAGASDPRYGELFF.

This clonotype is categorized as medium-sized (0.01 to 0.1%). This chain uses TRBV20-1 with TRBJ2-7; 9 bases map to TRBD2. This CDR3 is 13 amino acids long. Germline V CDR1 and CDR2: DFQATT, SNEGSKA (reference sequence). V lost 1 base, J lost 3 bases, and 1 base stayed unmatched. The CDR3 region is CSARGTSDYEQYF. The CDR3 nucleotides are TGCAGTGCTAGAGGGACTAGCGACTACGAGCAGTACTTC.

By proportion, this clonotype is medium-sized. The chain employs TRBV2 and TRBJ1-5, with D unresolved. Between the trimmed V and J ends, which lost 5 bases and 0 bases, there was a span of 11 bases. CDR1 and CDR2 (germline): SNHLY, FYNNEI. This CDR3 comprises 15 residues. CDR3 in amino acids: CASSSGRNSNQPQHF. The CDR3 DNA reads as TGTGCCAGCAGTTCTGGCAGAAATAGCAATCAGCCCCAGCATTTT.

V is TRBV2 and J is TRBJ1-5; TRBD1 matches 11 bases. The CDR3 runs to 14 residues. The trim removed 7 bases at V and 6 bases at J, leaving 5 bases unmatched. CDR1 is SNHLY and CDR2 is FYNNEI in the germline V gene. CDR3 protein: CASKGQGVIQPQHF. Written as DNA, the CDR3 is TGTGCCAGCAAGGGACAGGGGGTAATTCAGCCCCAGCATTTT. Complete variable domain (other parts from reference TRBV2 and TRBJ1-5): EPEVTQTPSHQVTQMGQEVILRCVPISNHLYFYWYRQILGQKVEFLVSFYNNEISEKSEIFDDQFSVERPDGSNFTLKIRSTKLEDSAMYFCASKGQGVIQPQHFGDGTRLSIL.

The CDR3 reads CASAPDSYSYEQYF. The CDR3 nucleotides read TGTGCCAGCGCCCCGGACAGTTACTCCTACGAGCAGTACTTC. The chain links TRBV9 to TRBJ2-7, with D maybe TRBD1 (6 bases). The CDR3 runs 14 residues. The V gene lost 7 bases and the J gene lost 0 bases, with 14 bases spanning the gap. Germline V gene data show CDR1 as SGDLS and CDR2 as YYNGEE.

This clonotype is termed medium-sized. The J gene is TRBJ1-5, the V gene TRBV7-9; D unclear. V was pared by 2 bases and J by 3 bases, with 8 bases between. Germline V gene sequence: CDR1 SEHNR, CDR2 FQNEAQ (reference sequence). The CDR3 totals 14 residues. In DNA, the CDR3 is TGTGCCAGCAGCTTACCAGGAAACAATCAGCCCCAGCATTTT. Residues: CASSLPGNNQPQHF.

Sample share makes this clonotype medium-sized. This chain joins TRBV20-1 and TRBJ2-7; 7 bases fit TRBD1. The trim removed 6 bases at V and 7 bases at J, leaving 12 bases unmatched. The CDR3 has 13 amino acids. Germline-derived CDR1 and CDR2 are DFQATT and SNEGSKA (reference sequence). CDR3 sequence: CSAGQVHMGEQYF. CDR3 DNA: TGCAGTGCAGGACAGGTCCATATGGGGGAGCAGTACTTC.

Concerning this clonotype itself: The CDR3 does not close with the conserved phenylalanine or tryptophan, likely indicating a read error. The chain uses TRBV29-1 and TRBJ2-7, with 10 bases fitting TRBD2. Germline V gene lookup returns CDR1 SQVTM and CDR2 ANQGSEA. V was pared by 1 base and J by 3 bases, with 6 bases of the junction left unmatched. The CDR3 sequence is 15 residues long. This CDR3 reads CSVEGIQRGGYEQYI. Written as DNA, the CDR3 is TGCAGCGTTGAAGGTATACAGCGGGGGGGCTACGAGCAGTACATC.

At least ten counts were recorded for this clonotype. A much larger clone differs by one base, so this may be a read error. The chain links TRBV12-3 or TRBV12-4 to TRBJ2-7, with no clear D. The CDR3 extends over 15 amino acids. V was trimmed by 5 bases and J by 2 bases, leaving 16 bases between them. The CDR3 DNA reads TGTGCCAGCAGTCCCGGTTCCGGATTCGCCTACGAGCAGTACTTC. Translating gives CASSPGSGFAYEQYF.

A word on this clonotype: A single base separates this from a much larger clone, so it may be a read error. The rearrangement uses TRBV28 and TRBJ2-2; no reliable D call. The CDR3 contains 11 residues. V lost 6 bases, J lost 9 bases, and 8 bases lay in between. Per germline, CDR1 MDHEN and CDR2 SYDVKM. The CDR3 region is CASSSARELFF. CDR3 bases: TGTGCCAGCAGCTCCGCCAGGGAGCTGTTTTTT.

This chain connects TRBV7-9 to TRBJ2-1; D is uncertain. Germline V gene lookup returns CDR1 SEHNR and CDR2 FQNEAQ (reference sequence). This CDR3 has 15 amino acids. Trimming left V 4 bases short and J 0 bases short, with 10 bases between. The CDR3 loop is CASSYPLSSYNEQFF. DNA of the CDR3: TGTGCCAGCAGCTATCCCCTAAGCTCCTACAATGAGCAGTTCTTC.

The CDR3 DNA reads as TGTGCCACCAGTGATTTGCAGACCAGGGACGGTGAGCAGCAGTTCTTC. Its translation is CATSDLQTRDGEQQFF. The rearrangement links TRBV24-1 to TRBJ2-1; the D call may be TRBD1 or TRBD2 (5 bases each). Between the trimmed V and J ends, which lost 0 bases and 11 bases, there was a span of 19 bases. CDR1 KGHDR and CDR2 SFDVKD come from the germline V gene. The CDR3 is 16 residues long.

The CDR3 here is CSAPPQGREQFF. As DNA, the CDR3 is TGCAGTGCGCCCCCCCAGGGACGGGAGCAGTTCTTC. The chain uses TRBV20-1 and TRBJ2-1; either TRBD1 or TRBD2 may supply D (5 bases each). From germline, CDR1 is DFQATT and CDR2 SNEGSKA (reference sequence). CDR3 length equals 12 residues. The ends were cut back, 6 bases at V and 10 bases at J, with 16 bases in the middle.